This T cell receptor (beta chain) was profiled in a study of T cell changes during pregnancy in multiple sclerosis. Using immunoSEQ multiplex PCR, the repertoire was profiled, and TCRdb retains in-frame clones only, with some absent. This sample has about 130,000 clones; 90% to 98% occur once, and the top ten carry around 0.46%. This CDR3 contains 13 residues. CDR1 is LNHDA and CDR2 is SQIVND in the germline V gene (reference sequence). V shed 9 bases and J 5 bases; nucleotides not matched to a gene: 5. The material sequenced was peripheral blood, taken after pregnancy. The clonotype comes from a female donor with multiple sclerosis, enrolled in a pregnancy study. The rearrangement links TRBV19 to TRBJ2-3; 10 bases map to TRBD1. CDR3 bases: TGTGCCAGCAAGGACAGGGGGAGAGATACGCAGTATTTT. Translating gives CASKDRGRDTQYF. Filled out from reference TRBV19 and TRBJ2-3, the complete variable domain reads DGGITQSPKYLFRKEGQNVTLSCEQNLNHDAMYWYRQDPGQGLRLIYYSQIVNDFQKGDIAEGYSVSREKKESFPLTVTSAQKNPTAFYLCASKDRGRDTQYFGPGTRLTVL.